This T cell receptor beta chain was sequenced during a study of blood T cell repertoires in COVID-19. Study background: Samples taken during acute and convalescent COVID-19 were collected in the United States, Italy and Spain. The cDNA or gDNA used as material had been derived from T cells, B-cell-depleted T cells, or PBMCs.

Original processing notes: It was from reference gene primer amplification that nucleated cell counts were estimated. Generated by immunoSEQ multiplex PCR, the TCRdb table keeps only in-frame clones and is missing some. That table furnishes V, J and clone size, whereas the DNA furnished D and trimming. Here the sample spans 73,000 or so clones, about 90% being singletons. This CDR3 comprises 13 residues. V lost 1 base and J 2 bases, leaving 3 bases between the germline ends. Germline CDR1 reads LGHDT; CDR2 reads YNNKEL (reference sequence). The receptor was derived from a human donor with active COVID-19. The donor label of this sample is uncertain. This chain joins TRBV3-1 (or the pseudogene TRBV3-2) and TRBJ1-5; D not resolved. The sequenced sample consisted of peripheral blood. The CDR3 bases are TGTGCCAGCAGCCAAGCGGGCAATCAGCCCCAGCATTTT. Its protein is CASSQAGNQPQHF.